This passage covers 12 T cell receptor beta chains from one sample sequenced in a study of cytomegalovirus exposure and HLA in healthy donors. Only in-frame clones appear in the TCRdb table, and some are missing; sequencing was by immunoSEQ multiplex PCR. The repertoire holds 250,000 to 300,000 clones, with 90% as singletons. The specimen sequenced was PBMCs. The receptors originated from a woman younger than 35 in good health and CMV-seronegative.

In its sample, this clone was seen once. The chain recombines TRBV28 with TRBJ2-2; D is possibly TRBD1 (6 bases). Deletions cut 0 bases from V and 1 base from J, with 9 bases between. The CDR3 contains 16 residues. Per germline, CDR1 MDHEN and CDR2 SYDVKM. The CDR3, as DNA: TGTGCCAGCAGTTTATGGACAGGACTGAACACCGGGGAGCTGTTTTTT. Amino acid sequence: CASSLWTGLNTGELFF.

The chain combines TRBV5-4 with TRBJ2-2; 7 bases are a match to TRBD1. The V gene end was trimmed by 1 base and the J gene end by 6 bases; junction bases not matched to a gene: 9. The CDR3 totals 16 residues. CDR1 and CDR2 from the germline V gene are SGHNT and YYREEE (reference sequence). CDR3 amino acids: CASSLKGRGPAGELFF. In nucleotides, the CDR3 is TGTGCCAGCAGCTTGAAGGGAAGGGGGCCTGCCGGGGAGCTGTTTTTT.

The chain uses TRBV30 and TRBJ2-7; perhaps TRBD1 as D (6 bases). The germline V gene has CDR1 GTSNPN and CDR2 SVGIG (reference sequence). V lost 3 bases to trimming and J lost 8 bases, with 11 bases between them. The CDR3 runs 11 residues. The CDR3 reads CAWRTGSQQYF. The CDR3 bases are TGTGCCTGGAGGACAGGCTCCCAGCAGTACTTC.

The gene calls are TRBV6-4 and TRBJ2-2; TRBD2 matches 7 bases. Germline V gives CDR1 MRHNA, CDR2 SNTAGT. The CDR3 is 13 residues long. The J segment lost 0 bases and the V segment lost 8 bases, leaving 0 bases of the junction unmatched. The CDR3 nucleotides read TGTGCCAGCGGGGGGGCGAACACCGGGGAGCTGTTTTTT. Translated: CASGGANTGELFF.

The rearrangement uses TRBV19 and TRBJ1-5, with D possibly TRBD1 on 5 matching bases. V lost 3 bases, J lost 2 bases, and 8 bases lay in between. Germline loops: CDR1 LNHDA, CDR2 SQIVND (reference sequence). The CDR3 loop spans 14 amino acids. CDR3 residues: CASSIVGGNQPQHF. The DNA of the CDR3 is TGTGCCAGTAGTATTGTAGGGGGCAATCAGCCCCAGCATTTT.

The chain joins TRBV7-9 to TRBJ2-3; D may be TRBD2 (6 bases). Per germline, CDR1 SEHNR and CDR2 FQNEAQ (reference sequence). The V end was cut by 1 base, the J end by 8 bases, with 10 bases between. The length of the CDR3 is 13 residues. The CDR3 coding sequence is TGTGCCAGCAGCTTAGTAGGACTACCTACGCAGTATTTT. Protein sequence: CASSLVGLPTQYF.

This chain connects TRBV28 to TRBJ2-7; TRBD1 aligns across 9 bases. This CDR3 comprises 15 residues. CDR1 is MDHEN and CDR2 is SYDVKM in the germline V gene. V was clipped by 6 bases and J by 4 bases; unmatched bases: 10. CDR3 nucleotide sequence: TGTGCCAGCAGGAGACTGCTGGGACAGGGTTACGAGCAGTACGTC. It encodes CASRRLLGQGYEQYV.

The chain has TRBV29-1 and TRBJ1-1, with 9 bases matching TRBD1. Germline values: CDR1 SQVTM, CDR2 ANQGSEA. The CDR3 totals 13 residues. V lost 3 bases to trimming and J lost 10 bases; unmatched junction nucleotides: 9. The CDR3: CSVDDRTGVGAFF. CDR3 bases: TGCAGCGTTGACGACCGGACAGGGGTCGGAGCTTTCTTT.

The rearrangement joins TRBV5-1 to TRBJ2-2, with 16 bases fitting TRBD2. Trimming removed 4 bases from V and 2 bases from J; junction bases left unmatched: 8. Looked up from germline, CDR1 is SGHRS and CDR2 is YFSETQ. The CDR3 has 19 residues. CDR3 nucleotides: TGCGCCAGCAGCCGCGGGACTAGCGGGGGGGCAGTAAACACCGGGGAGCTGTTTTTT. Amino acids: CASSRGTSGGAVNTGELFF.

The CDR3 loop reads CASSWRDSSYEQYV. The CDR3 nucleotides are TGTGCCAGCAGCTGGCGGGACAGCTCCTACGAGCAGTACGTC. V gene TRBV5-4 combines with J gene TRBJ2-7, with D possibly being TRBD1 (7 bases). V lost 3 bases, J lost 0 bases, and 10 bases lay in between. Per germline, CDR1 SGHNT and CDR2 YYREEE (reference sequence). The CDR3 runs to 14 residues.

The CDR3 region has the DNA TGCAGCGCCGTCGGGACAGCTACCTACGAGCAGTACTTC. Translating gives CSAVGTATYEQYF. The chain carries TRBV29-1 and TRBJ2-7, with 7 positions matching TRBD1. The CDR3 loop spans 13 amino acids. Trimming removed 7 bases from V and 2 bases from J; junction bases left unmatched: 8. The germline V gene has CDR1 SQVTM and CDR2 ANQGSEA.

This clone was seen only once. This rearrangement joins TRBV6-1 to TRBJ1-5, with D possibly being TRBD1 (5 bases). The V gene's germline CDR1 is MNHNS and CDR2 SASEGT. The V end was cut by 3 bases, the J end by 3 bases, with 18 bases between. This CDR3 has 17 residues. CDR3 amino acids: CASSDARGGGFNQPQHF. The CDR3 DNA reads as TGTGCCAGCAGTGATGCCCGGGGCGGGGGTTTCAATCAGCCCCAGCATTTT.